These 27 T cell receptor beta chains originate from one sample sequenced in a study of response to subunit inactivated influenza vaccine. TCRdb re-called the RT-PCR reads through MiXCR, storing one row per CDR3 protein. The data hold 550,000 to 800,000 distinct CDR3 sequences, with about 15% observed a single time. The sequencing here drew on PBMCs from blood, taken around 14 days before vaccination. The receptors were sampled from a man between 45 and 60 years old who received an inactivated influenza vaccine.

This chain uses TRBV20-1 with TRBJ1-2; 8 nucleotides line up with TRBD1. Germline V gives CDR1 DFQATT, CDR2 SNEGSKA (reference sequence). The V gene end was trimmed by 7 bases and the J gene end by 4 bases; junction bases not matched to a gene: 14. The CDR3 is 15 amino acids. CDR3 loop: CSDLGQVGTAYGYTF. The DNA of the CDR3 is TGCAGTGACTTGGGACAGGTGGGGACTGCCTATGGCTACACCTTC.

The sample holds a few counts of this clonotype. The chain couples TRBV7-9 to TRBJ1-6; 8 bases map to TRBD1. The CDR3 is 15 residues long. With V trimmed by 5 bases and J by 10 bases, 10 bases remained unmatched. Germline loops: CDR1 SEHNR, CDR2 FQNEAQ (reference sequence). In nucleotides, the CDR3 is TGTGCCAGCAGCCCCGCTTCCAGGGGGCCCTCACCCCTCCACTTT. Translated, it gives CASSPASRGPSPLHF.

The chain joins TRBV15 to TRBJ2-1; D not resolved. Germline assignment: CDR1 LNHNV and CDR2 YYDKDF (reference sequence). The V and J ends lost 1 base and 3 bases respectively, with 7 bases between them. CDR3 length: 14 amino acids. For the CDR3, the DNA is TGTGCCACCAGCAGAGGGGTCCTCTACAATGAGCAGTTCTTC. Protein sequence: CATSRGVLYNEQFF.

This clonotype turned up a few times. The V call is TRBV6-6, the J call TRBJ1-6; D gene ambiguous. Between the trimmed V and J ends, which lost 2 bases and 13 bases, there was a span of 9 bases. CDR3 length: 12 amino acids. The germline V gene encodes CDR1 MNHNY and CDR2 SVGAGI (reference sequence). This CDR3 reads CASSYAFDPLHF. The CDR3 DNA reads as TGTGCCAGCAGTTACGCCTTCGACCCCCTCCACTTT.

The J gene is TRBJ1-5, the V gene TRBV9, with D unresolved. The CDR3 contains 14 residues. CDR1 is SGDLS, CDR2 YYNGEE, per germline. V lost 0 bases to trimming and J lost 4 bases, with 8 bases between them. Here the CDR3 reads CASSVGAGNQPQHF. The CDR3 nucleotides read TGTGCCAGCAGCGTAGGGGCAGGAAATCAGCCCCAGCATTTT. Supplemented by reference TRBV9 and TRBJ1-5, the full variable domain reads DSGVTQTPKHLITATGQRVTLRCSPRSGDLSVYWYQQSLDQGLQFLIQYYNGEERAKGNILERFSAQQFPDLHSELNLSSLELGDSALYFCASSVGAGNQPQHFGDGTRLSIL.

The chain combines TRBV5-1 with TRBJ2-5; D tentatively fits TRBD1 or TRBD2 (6 bases each). Germline CDR1 reads SGHRS; CDR2 reads YFSETQ. The V and J ends lost 0 bases and 4 bases respectively, with 10 bases between them. The CDR3 is made up of 14 amino acids. The CDR3 region has the DNA TGCGCCAGCAGCTTGGAGGGGGGACGAGAGACCCAGTACTTC. It is translated as CASSLEGGRETQYF.

The chain joins TRBV7-2 to TRBJ2-3; unclear D gene. CDR3 length: 17 residues. Between the trimmed V and J ends, which lost 2 bases and 3 bases, there was a span of 18 bases. CDR1 is SGHTA and CDR2 is FQGNSA in the germline V gene. CDR3 nucleotides: TGTGCCAGCAGCTTAACAAACTTGGGCGGATTGACAGATACGCAGTATTTT. Protein sequence: CASSLTNLGGLTDTQYF. Combining the CDR3 with reference TRBV7-2 and TRBJ2-3 gives the whole variable domain GAGVSQSPSNKVTEKGKDVELRCDPISGHTALYWYRQSLGQGLEFLIYFQGNSAPDKSGLPSDRFSAERTGGSVSTLTIQRTQQEDSAVYLCASSLTNLGGLTDTQYFGPGTRLTVL.

This clonotype was seen at least ten times. The rearrangement links TRBV12-3 or TRBV12-4 to TRBJ1-4; no clear D. Between the trimmed V and J ends, which lost 2 bases and 6 bases, there was a span of 1 base. The CDR3 covers 11 residues. In DNA form, the CDR3 reads TGTGCCAGCAGTTTACATGAAAAACTGTTTTTT. This encodes CASSLHEKLFF.

This chain uses TRBV4-3 with TRBJ2-1; D unresolved. Germline CDR1 is LGHNA and CDR2 is YSLEER. Trimming cost V 0 bases and J 7 bases, with 16 bases left between them. The CDR3 runs 16 residues. CDR3 loop: CASSQDPAIPRNEQFF. For the CDR3, the DNA is TGCGCCAGCAGCCAAGATCCGGCTATCCCTAGGAATGAGCAGTTCTTC.

This clonotype was seen more than once but under ten times. The chain combines TRBV5-1 with TRBJ1-1; 8 bases fit TRBD1. The J segment lost 6 bases and the V segment lost 4 bases, leaving 5 bases of the junction unmatched. The CDR3 covers 13 residues. Germline lookup yields CDR1 SGHRS and CDR2 YFSETQ. CDR3 nucleotides: TGCGCCAGCAGCCTCCAGGGGGCCCCTGAAGCTTTCTTT. Amino acid sequence: CASSLQGAPEAFF.

The chain combines TRBV6-1 with TRBJ1-1, with 7 bases that match TRBD1. This CDR3 has 15 residues. Germline values: CDR1 MNHNS, CDR2 SASEGT. The J segment lost 4 bases and the V segment lost 8 bases, leaving 13 bases of the junction unmatched. CDR3 sequence reads: CASVTGTVLTTEAFF. CDR3 bases: TGTGCCAGCGTCACCGGGACAGTTTTGACCACTGAAGCTTTCTTT.

This clonotype was observed a handful of times. The chain employs TRBV10-3 and TRBJ1-1; D is undetermined. CDR1 is ENHRY, CDR2 SYGVKD, per germline. CDR3 length equals 15 residues. Trimming stripped 3 bases from V and 1 base from J, with 12 bases between. The CDR3 nucleotides read TGTGCCATCAGTGACCACCCCCTAGGGAACACTGAAGCTTTCTTT. The encoded protein is CAISDHPLGNTEAFF.

A few counts support this clonotype. V and J are TRBV20-1 and TRBJ2-3; the D gene is possibly TRBD1 (5 bases). CDR3 size: 14 residues. Deletions cut 5 bases from V and 0 bases from J, with 12 bases between. The germline CDR1 and CDR2 sequences are DFQATT and SNEGSKA (reference sequence). This CDR3 is CSAPRAGSTDTQYF. DNA for the CDR3: TGCAGTGCTCCCCGGGCAGGGAGCACAGATACGCAGTATTTT.

V is TRBV20-1 and J is TRBJ1-4, with unresolved D. The CDR3 has 17 amino acids. Germline assignment: CDR1 DFQATT and CDR2 SNEGSKA (reference sequence). With 1 base removed from V and 3 bases from J, the gap between germline ends came to 18 bases. Here the CDR3 DNA reads TGCAGTGCTAGAGGGTTTTCGAGCTCCCTTGCTAATGAAAAACTGTTTTTT. This gives the protein CSARGFSSSLANEKLFF.

On this clonotype itself: The missing conserved phenylalanine or tryptophan at the end of this CDR3 makes a read error likely. This chain uses TRBV7-9 with TRBJ1-1; 8 positions match TRBD1. The germline V gene has CDR1 SEHNR and CDR2 FQNEAQ (reference sequence). CDR3 size: 16 residues. Losses at the gene ends were 4 bases for V and 5 bases for J; bases not matched to a gene: 12. CDR3 region: CASSWGTGSRITEAFV. As DNA, the CDR3 is TGTGCCAGCAGCTGGGGGACAGGCTCTAGGATAACTGAAGCTTTCGTT.

The J gene is TRBJ2-3, the V gene TRBV18; D unclear. V shed 3 bases and J shed 3 bases, with 13 bases lying between them. This CDR3 is 15 amino acids long. CDR1 KGHSH and CDR2 LQKENI come from the germline V gene. Here the CDR3 reads CASSPRSAETDTQYF. Written as DNA, the CDR3 is TGTGCCAGCTCACCGAGGTCCGCCGAGACAGATACGCAGTATTTT.

Only a few counts were recorded for this clonotype. The CDR3 is CASSYPLLGEGLYEQYF. The CDR3 DNA sequence: TGTGCCAGCAGTTACCCCTTGTTGGGGGAGGGCCTCTACGAGCAGTACTTC. The chain recombines TRBV6-2 or TRBV6-3 with TRBJ2-7, with 7 bases matching TRBD2. Germline-derived CDR1 and CDR2 are MNHEY and SVGEGT. J was trimmed by 3 bases and V by 2 bases; bases with no gene match: 13. The CDR3 has 17 residues.

The V and J genes are TRBV9 and TRBJ1-1; D not certain. Trimming pared 0 bases from V and 1 base from J, leaving 10 bases between. Germline CDR1 and CDR2: SGDLS and YYNGEE. This CDR3 comprises 15 residues. The CDR3 bases are TGTGCCAGCAGCGTAGGTCACTCGGGGAACACTGAAGCTTTCTTT. Protein product: CASSVGHSGNTEAFF.

The CDR3 DNA sequence: TGCAGTGCTCTCCCGCCCGGGGGAGACGAGCAGTACTTC. This encodes CSALPPGGDEQYF. The chain uses TRBV20-1 and TRBJ2-7, with a weak D call TRBD2 (6 bases). The CDR3 sequence is 13 residues long. The germline V gene has CDR1 DFQATT and CDR2 SNEGSKA (reference sequence). V lost 5 bases and J 5 bases, leaving 16 bases between the germline ends.

There are a few counts of this clonotype. This chain connects TRBV20-1 to TRBJ2-7; a possible D gene is TRBD2 (6 bases). Between the trimmed V and J ends, which lost 3 bases and 2 bases, there was a span of 14 bases. Germline CDR1 and CDR2: DFQATT and SNEGSKA (reference sequence). The CDR3 is made up of 14 amino acids. CDR3 coding DNA: TGCAGTGCTAGGGGTTTCGGGGGTACCTACGAGCAGTACTTC. It translates to CSARGFGGTYEQYF.

This clonotype was seen only a few times. The gene calls are TRBV20-1 and TRBJ1-4; D ambiguous. CDR1 is DFQATT and CDR2 is SNEGSKA in the germline V gene (reference sequence). The CDR3 has 13 residues. Deletions cut 0 bases from V and 6 bases from J, with 8 bases between. The CDR3 region has the DNA TGCAGTGCTAGAGATTCACCAGATGAAAAACTGTTTTTT. The encoded protein is CSARDSPDEKLFF.

This clonotype was counted a few times. This chain connects TRBV7-8 to TRBJ2-7; 8 bases are a match to TRBD1. In germline, CDR1 is SGHVS, CDR2 FQNEAQ. This CDR3 has 14 residues. V lost 5 bases, J lost 4 bases, and 7 bases stayed unmatched. The CDR3, as DNA: TGTGCCAGCAGCCAGGACAGGGTGGTGTACGAGCAGTACTTC. This encodes CASSQDRVVYEQYF.

The sample holds a few counts of this clonotype. V gene TRBV5-1 combines with J gene TRBJ2-2, with D possibly matching TRBD1 (6 bases). V was clipped by 6 bases and J by 5 bases, with 14 bases between them. This CDR3 comprises 14 residues. The germline V gene encodes CDR1 SGHRS and CDR2 YFSETQ. CDR3 residues: CASNAGQGTGELFF. The CDR3 nucleotides are TGCGCCAGCAACGCAGGTCAGGGGACCGGGGAGCTGTTTTTT. Full variable domain (rest looked up from reference TRBV5-1 and TRBJ2-2): KAGVTQTPRYLIKTRGQQVTLSCSPISGHRSVSWYQQTPGQGLQFLFEYFSETQRNKGNFPGRFSGRQFSNSRSEMNVSTLELGDSALYLCASNAGQGTGELFFGEGSRLTVL.

This clonotype was observed a handful of times. This chain joins TRBV6-2 or TRBV6-3 and TRBJ1-6; weak D call: TRBD1 (6 bases). Trimming pared 5 bases from V and 6 bases from J, leaving 11 bases between. This CDR3 spans 14 amino acids. In germline, CDR1 is MNHEY, CDR2 SVGEGT. The CDR3 sequence: CASSRTAFNSPLHF. The CDR3 DNA follows: TGTGCCAGCAGTCGGACAGCCTTTAATTCACCCCTCCACTTT.

In the case of this clonotype: This sequence may be a read error, since a much larger clone differs from it by one base. The rearrangement joins TRBV12-3 or TRBV12-4 to TRBJ1-2; no clear D gene. CDR3 length: 13 amino acids. V lost 6 bases, J lost 1 base, and 9 bases lay in between. Written as DNA, the CDR3 is TGTGCCAGCAGCCCCGACATTAACTATGGCTACACCTTC. Amino acids: CASSPDINYGYTF.

V and J are TRBV20-1 and TRBJ2-3; 12 bases fit TRBD2. The CDR3 totals 13 residues. J was trimmed by 8 bases and V by 8 bases; bases with no gene match: 8. Germline values: CDR1 DFQATT, CDR2 SNEGSKA (reference sequence). The DNA of the CDR3 is TGCAGTACCCGTACTAGCGGGGGGCCTACGCAGTATTTT. As protein: CSTRTSGGPTQYF.

V usage is TRBV12-3 or TRBV12-4 and J usage is TRBJ2-7, with TRBD2 matching 7 bases. With 5 bases clipped from V and 6 bases from J, the junction kept 10 bases outside the gene matches. The CDR3 is made up of 14 amino acids. In DNA, the CDR3 is TGTGCCAGCAGTCCCCGGGGAGGGATTAGCGAGCAGTACTTC. Protein sequence: CASSPRGGISEQYF.